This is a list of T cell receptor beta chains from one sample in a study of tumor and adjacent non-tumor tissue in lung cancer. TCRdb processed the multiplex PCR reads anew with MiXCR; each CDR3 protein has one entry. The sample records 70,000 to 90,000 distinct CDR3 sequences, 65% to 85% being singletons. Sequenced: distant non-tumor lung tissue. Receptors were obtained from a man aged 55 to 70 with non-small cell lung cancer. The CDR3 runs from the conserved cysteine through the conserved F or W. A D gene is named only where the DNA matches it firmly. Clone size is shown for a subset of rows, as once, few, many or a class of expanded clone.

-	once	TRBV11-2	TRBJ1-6	CAGREMTEYNSPLHF	TGTGCCGGCAGAGAGATGACTGAATATAATTCACCCCTTCACTTT
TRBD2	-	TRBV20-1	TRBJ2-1	CSADSAGGPWDEQFF	TGCAGTGCTGACTCGGCGGGGGGACCGTGGGATGAGCAGTTCTTC
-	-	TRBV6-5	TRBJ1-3	CASSYVGSFSGNTIYF	TGTGCCAGCAGTTATGTGGGATCTTTCTCAGGAAACACCATATATTTT
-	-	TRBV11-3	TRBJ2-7	CASSPRRPYEHYF	TGTGCTAGCAGCCCCCGGAGGCCCTACGAGCATTACTTC
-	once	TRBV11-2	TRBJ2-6	CASSPTNVGATGTNVLTF	TGTGCCAGCAGTCCAACTAACGTGGGAGCCACTGGGACCAACGTCCTGACTTTC
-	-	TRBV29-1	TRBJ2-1	CSLDPSEDPLRFF	TGCAGCCTGGACCCTTCGGAGGACCCTTTACGGTTCTTC
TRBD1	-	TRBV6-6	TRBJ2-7	CASSADRGLEQYF	TGTGCCAGCAGCGCGGACAGGGGGCTCGAGCAGTACTTC
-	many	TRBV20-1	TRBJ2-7	CSARGLSRPSYEQYF	TGCAGTGCTAGAGGGCTCTCCAGGCCCTCCTACGAGCAGTACTTC
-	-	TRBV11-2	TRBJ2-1	CTGSLGSSGEQIF	TGTACCGGCAGCCTCGGGAGTTCGGGTGAGCAGATCTTC
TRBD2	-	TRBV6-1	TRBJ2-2	CASGTSVAGELFF	TGTGCCAGCGGGACTAGCGTAGCCGGGGAGCTGTTTTTT
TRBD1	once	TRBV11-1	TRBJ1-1	CASRTQGGTEVFF	TGTGCCAGCAGGACGCAGGGGGGCACTGAAGTTTTCTTT
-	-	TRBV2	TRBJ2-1	CPNISARRDEQFF	TGTCCCAACATCAGCGCACGACGGGATGAGCAGTTCTTC
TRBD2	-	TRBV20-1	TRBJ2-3	CSARAHGGRTTQYF	TGCAGTGCTAGAGCTCACGGCGGGAGGACTACGCAATATTTT
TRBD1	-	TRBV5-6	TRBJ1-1	CASSLGQGTTRRTEAFF	TGCGCCAGCAGCTTGGGACAGGGGACCACACGGAGAACTGAAGCTTTCTTT
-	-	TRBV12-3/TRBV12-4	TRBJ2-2	CASSHGAANTGELFF	TGTGCCAGCAGTCACGGGGCAGCGAACACAGGGGAGCTGTTTTTT
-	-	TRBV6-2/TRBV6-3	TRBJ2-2	CTSTLGEHTGELFF	TGTACCAGTACGTTAGGGGAACATACCGGGGAGCTGTTTTTT
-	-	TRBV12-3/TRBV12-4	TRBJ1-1	CGTSFPGILNTEAFF	TGTGGCACTAGTTTCCCAGGGATACTGAACACTGAAGCTTTCTTT
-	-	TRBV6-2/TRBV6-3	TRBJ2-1	CASRPRDSSYNEQFF	TGTGCCAGTAGACCGAGGGATAGCTCCTACAATGAGCAGTTCTTC
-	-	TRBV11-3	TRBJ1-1	CASGLAGVEGFF	TGTGCCAGCGGCCTCGCGGGGGTTGAAGGTTTCTTT
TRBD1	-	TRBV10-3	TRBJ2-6	CASKVGTGGTVSGANVLTF	TGTGCCTCTAAGGTCGGGACAGGGGGCACAGTTTCTGGGGCCAACGTCCTGACTTTC
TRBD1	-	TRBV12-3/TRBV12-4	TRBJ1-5	CASSLDRGWSNQPQHF	TGTGCCAGCAGTTTAGACAGGGGTTGGAGCAATCAGCCCCAACATTTT
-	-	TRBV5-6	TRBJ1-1	CTNSSLQGSEAFF	TGTACCAACAGCTCGCTTCAGGGCAGTGAAGCTTTCTTT
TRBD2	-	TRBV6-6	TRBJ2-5	CDSQAGGPMETQYF	TGTGACAGCCAAGCGGGGGGGCCGATGGAGACCCAGTACTTC
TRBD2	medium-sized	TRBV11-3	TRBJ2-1	CASSLSGGYLNEQFF	TGTGCCAGCAGCCTCTCGGGAGGTTATCTGAATGAGCAGTTCTTC
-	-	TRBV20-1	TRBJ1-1	CSAIAGELRAFF	TGCAGTGCTATTGCTGGAGAACTGAGGGCTTTCTTT
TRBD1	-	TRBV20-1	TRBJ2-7	CGARGDRDYEQYF	TGCGGTGCTAGAGGGGACAGGGATTACGAGCAGTACTTC
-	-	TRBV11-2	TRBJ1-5	CASSFNMEQPQHF	TGTGCCAGTAGCTTTAACATGGAACAGCCCCAGCATTTT
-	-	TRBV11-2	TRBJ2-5	CASSSIGAETQYF	TGTGCCAGCAGCTCGATAGGGGCAGAGACCCAGTACTTC
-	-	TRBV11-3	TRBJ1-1	CASSFTPNLYVRNTEAFF	TGTGCCAGCAGCTTTACACCGAATCTGTATGTTCGGAACACTGAAGCTTTCTTT
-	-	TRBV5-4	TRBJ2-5	CASSSLASGGETQYF	TGTGCCAGTAGCTCCCTGGCGAGTGGGGGGGAGACCCAGTACTTC
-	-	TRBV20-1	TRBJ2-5	CSVSLETQYF	TGCAGTGTTAGCTTGGAGACCCAGTACTTC
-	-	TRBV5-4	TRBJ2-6	CASSDGSSVANVLTF	TGTGCCAGCAGCGACGGCAGCTCTGTGGCCAACGTCCTGACTTTC
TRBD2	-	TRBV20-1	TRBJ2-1	CRVNPTSGRTNEQFF	TGCAGAGTTAACCCGACTAGCGGGAGGACCAATGAGCAGTTCTTC
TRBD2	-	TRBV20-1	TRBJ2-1	CSAPQGGGAYEQFF	TGCAGTGCTCCCCAAGGCGGGGGGGCGTATGAGCAGTTCTTC
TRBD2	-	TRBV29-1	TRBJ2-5	CGVEATSGRIQVTQYF	TGCGGCGTTGAAGCGACTAGCGGGCGCATCCAAGTGACCCAGTACTTC
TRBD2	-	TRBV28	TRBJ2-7	CASSSLSGASYKQYF	TGTGCCAGCAGTTCCCTTAGCGGGGCTTCCTACAAGCAGTATTTC
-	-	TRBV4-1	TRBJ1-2	CASSPYETGDYYGYTF	TGCGCCAGCAGCCCCTATGAAACAGGTGACTACTATGGCTACACCTTC
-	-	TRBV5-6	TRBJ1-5	CASSIYQGLRQPQHF	TGTGCCAGCAGTATCTACCAGGGACTCAGGCAGCCCCAGCATTTT
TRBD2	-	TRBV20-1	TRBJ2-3	CSALAGPTDMQYF	TGTAGTGCCTTAGCGGGACCCACAGATATGCAGTATTTT
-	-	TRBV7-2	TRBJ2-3	CASGHFTDTQYF	TGTGCCAGCGGCCACTTCACAGATACGCAGTATTTT
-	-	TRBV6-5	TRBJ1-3	CTSSDRLDSAGNTIYF	TGTACCAGCAGTGACCGCCTGGACAGCGCAGGAAACACCATATATTTT
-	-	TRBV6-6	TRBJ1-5	CASGFGSQQPQHF	TGTGCCAGCGGTTTTGGGTCCCAACAGCCCCAGCATTTT
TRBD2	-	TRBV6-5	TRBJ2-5	CASSCERGQETQYF	TGTGCCAGCAGCTGTGAGCGGGGTCAAGAGACCCAGTACTTC
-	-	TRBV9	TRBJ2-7	CDSSESGQGPYEQYF	TGTGACAGCAGCGAGTCAGGTCAGGGCCCCTACGAGCAGTACTTC
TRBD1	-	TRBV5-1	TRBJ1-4	CASNLDSGTGGGENLFF	TGCGCCAGCAACTTGGATTCCGGGACAGGGGGAGGTGAAAATCTGTTTTTT
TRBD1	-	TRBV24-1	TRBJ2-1	CATSDVTGSYEQFF	TGTGCCACCAGTGATGTGACAGGGTCCTATGAGCAATTCTTC
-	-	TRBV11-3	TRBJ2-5	CASQPVTGIGVKYF	TGTGCCAGTCAACCGGTCACGGGAATTGGGGTCAAGTACTTC
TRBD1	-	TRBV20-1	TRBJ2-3	CSTRGGLCDTQYF	TGCAGTACTAGAGGGGGCCTGTGCGATACGCAGTATTTT
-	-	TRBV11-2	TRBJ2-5	CARSPTMGGPKETQYF	TGCGCCAGGAGCCCCACAATGGGGGGGCCAAAGGAGACCCAGTACTTC
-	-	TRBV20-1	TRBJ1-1	CNARVGADVTEAFF	TGCAATGCTAGGGTGGGGGCTGATGTCACTGAAGCTTTCTTT
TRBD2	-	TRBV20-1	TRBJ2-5	CSARGPQGGEVEIQYF	TGCAGTGCTAGAGGTCCCCAGGGAGGGGAAGTGGAGATCCAGTACTTC
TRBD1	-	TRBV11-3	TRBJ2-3	CASSYQGEDTHYF	TGTGCCAGCAGCTATCAGGGGGAAGATACGCACTATTTT
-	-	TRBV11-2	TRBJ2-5	CASSFTVGGPKEAQYF	TGTGCCAGCAGCTTCACAGTCGGGGGGCCAAAGGAGGCCCAGTACTTC